The 30 T cell receptor beta chains below all came from one sample that was sequenced in a study of CD4 T cells in relation to SARS-CoV-2 and coronaviruses. Before the COVID-19 pandemic, during about 2010-2019, CD4+ T cells were taken from unexposed donors. TCRdb's copy holds only in-frame clones and misses some; the assay was immunoSEQ multiplex PCR. The table has about 59,000 clones, about nine tenths seen once; the top ten hold about 1.4%. The source material was memory CD4+ T cells from PBMCs. The receptors come from a human donor in good health.

The genes are TRBV5-5 and TRBJ1-5, with a possible D match to TRBD1 (6 bases). Germline V lookup: CDR1 SGHKS, CDR2 YYEKEE (reference sequence). V was clipped by 4 bases and J by 2 bases, with 13 bases between them. The CDR3 is made up of 15 amino acids. The CDR3 region is CASSNRANGNQPQHF. The CDR3 bases are TGTGCCAGCAGCAACAGGGCGAATGGCAATCAGCCCCAGCATTTT.

This chain links TRBV28 with TRBJ1-4, with TRBD1 as a possible D gene (5 bases). Germline values: CDR1 MDHEN, CDR2 SYDVKM. Trimming shortened V by 6 bases and J by 8 bases, and 19 bases separated the two germline ends. This CDR3 region has 15 residues. The CDR3 protein is CASSAIGQGLEKLFF. The CDR3 coding sequence is TGTGCCAGCAGCGCCATCGGCCAGGGCTTAGAAAAACTGTTTTTT.

The chain's CDR3 is CAIGAEGRGKNGYTF. CDR3 coding DNA: TGTGCCATTGGGGCGGAGGGACGGGGAAAAAATGGCTACACCTTC. This sequence joins TRBV10-3 and TRBJ1-2; D is perhaps TRBD1 (5 bases). The CDR3 sequence is 15 residues long. V shed 9 bases and J shed 6 bases, with 23 bases lying between them. From germline, CDR1 is ENHRY and CDR2 SYGVKD.

A few counts support this clone. The J gene is TRBJ1-3, the V gene TRBV10-2; no definite D call. The CDR3 has 13 residues. Trimming took off 2 bases at V and 0 bases at J, with 2 bases between the two ends. CDR1 is WSHSY, CDR2 SAAADI, per germline. DNA for the CDR3: TGCGCCAGCAGTGAGACCTCTGGAAACACCATATATTTT. This encodes CASSETSGNTIYF.

V and J are TRBV15 and TRBJ1-1, with D perhaps TRBD1 (6 bases). From germline, CDR1 is LNHNV and CDR2 YYDKDF (reference sequence). The V end was cut by 6 bases, the J end by 5 bases, with 10 bases between. The CDR3 spans 12 residues. CDR3 sequence (DNA): TGTGCCACCAGTTACAGGGATACTGAAGCTTTCTTT. It codes for CATSYRDTEAFF.

This clone was detected only once. DNA of the CDR3: TGTGCCAGCAGCCAAGAGGGGAGGAATGGCTACACCTTC. Protein product: CASSQEGRNGYTF. The gene calls are TRBV3-1 (or the pseudogene TRBV3-2) and TRBJ1-2; D gene unclear. The V end was cut by 0 bases, the J end by 6 bases, with 8 bases between. Germline V gene sequence: CDR1 LGHDT, CDR2 YNNKEL (reference sequence). This CDR3 is 13 amino acids long.

The sample holds a few counts of this clone. This chain links TRBV30 with TRBJ2-1; D might be TRBD2 (5 bases). The germline V gene has CDR1 GTSNPN and CDR2 SVGIG (reference sequence). V lost 8 bases and J lost 5, with 16 bases in between. The CDR3 totals 13 residues. As DNA, the CDR3 is TGTGCCGGCCCGCGGGCCCCGGACAATGAGCAGTTCTTC. Its translation: CAGPRAPDNEQFF. Full variable domain (outside the CDR3, taken from reference TRBV30 and TRBJ2-1): SQTIHQWPATLVQPVGSPLSLECTVEGTSNPNLYWYRQAAGRGLQLLFYSVGIGQISSEVPQNLSASRPQDRQFILSSKKLLLSDSGFYLCAGPRAPDNEQFFGPGTRLTVL.

V and J are TRBV2 and TRBJ2-2, with D perhaps matching TRBD1 (5 bases). Trimming left V 6 bases short and J 0 bases short, with 8 bases between. This CDR3 has 14 amino acids. In germline, CDR1 is SNHLY, CDR2 FYNNEI. The CDR3 sequence: CASSRQTNTGELFF. DNA for the CDR3: TGTGCCAGCAGCCGACAGACGAACACCGGGGAGCTGTTTTTT. Variable domain in full (rest from reference TRBV2 and TRBJ2-2): EPEVTQTPSHQVTQMGQEVILRCVPISNHLYFYWYRQILGQKVEFLVSFYNNEISEKSEIFDDQFSVERPDGSNFTLKIRSTKLEDSAMYFCASSRQTNTGELFFGEGSRLTVL.

This chain uses TRBV12-3 or TRBV12-4 with TRBJ2-7; 7 nucleotides align to TRBD1. V shed 6 bases, J shed 5 bases, and the junction held 7 bases outside the gene matches. The length of the CDR3 is 13 residues. The CDR3 sequence is CASSKTGINEQYF. CDR3 DNA sequence: TGTGCCAGCAGCAAGACAGGGATCAACGAGCAGTACTTC.

For the CDR3, the DNA is TGTGCCAGCAGTTTACCCCAGGGGGGCGGGTACTTATACAATGAGCAGTTCTTC. Residues: CASSLPQGGGYLYNEQFF. This chain uses TRBV28 with TRBJ2-1; TRBD1 might be the D (7 bases). Trimming pared 2 bases from V and 4 bases from J, leaving 21 bases between. The germline CDR1 and CDR2 sequences are MDHEN and SYDVKM. The CDR3 loop spans 18 amino acids.

The gene calls are TRBV5-4 and TRBJ2-3; D gene ambiguous. The germline V and J ends were trimmed by 0 bases and 0 bases, with 5 bases remaining between them. Germline V gives CDR1 SGHNT, CDR2 YYREEE (reference sequence). CDR3 size: 14 residues. The CDR3 protein is CASSLDISTDTQYF. Written as DNA, the CDR3 is TGTGCCAGCAGCTTGGACATTAGCACAGATACGCAGTATTTT.

The chain combines TRBV7-2 with TRBJ1-1; perhaps TRBD1 as D (6 bases). The length of the CDR3 is 15 residues. Germline loops: CDR1 SGHTA, CDR2 FQGNSA. Trimming pared 4 bases from V and 5 bases from J, leaving 17 bases between. CDR3 amino acids: CASSWTLQGGTEAFF. CDR3 DNA: TGTGCCAGCAGCTGGACACTACAAGGGGGTACTGAAGCTTTCTTT.

The chain links TRBV24-1 to TRBJ2-3; 9 nucleotides line up with TRBD1. Germline CDR1 KGHDR, CDR2 SFDVKD. Trimming took 4 bases from V and 2 from J; bases not matched to a gene: 6. The CDR3 extends over 16 amino acids. The CDR3 loop is CATSDPTGGATDTQYF. As DNA, the CDR3 is TGTGCCACCAGTGACCCTACAGGGGGCGCCACAGATACGCAGTATTTT.

The rearrangement uses TRBV7-2 and TRBJ2-7, with TRBD1 matching 8 bases. CDR1 SGHTA and CDR2 FQGNSA come from the germline V gene. The V gene end was trimmed by 9 bases and the J gene end by 6 bases; junction bases not matched to a gene: 10. The CDR3 totals 13 residues. CDR3 nucleotides: TGTGCCAGTGGGATTGTGACAGGGGTCGAGCAGTACTTC. Translated, it gives CASGIVTGVEQYF.

V and J are TRBV20-1 and TRBJ2-7; no reliable D call. This CDR3 is built from 11 residues. Per the germline V gene, CDR1 is DFQATT and CDR2 is SNEGSKA (reference sequence). The germline V and J ends were trimmed by 6 bases and 4 bases, with 10 bases remaining between them. The CDR3 sequence is CSAQPEYEQYF. The CDR3 region has the DNA TGCAGTGCCCAGCCGGAGTACGAGCAGTACTTC.

The chain is built from TRBV27 and TRBJ2-1; 8 bases are a match to TRBD1. This CDR3 region has 15 residues. From germline, CDR1 is MNHEY and CDR2 SMNVEV (reference sequence). The trim removed 8 bases at V and 2 bases at J, leaving 8 bases unmatched. CDR3 amino acids: CASRQGPSTYNEQFF. CDR3 nucleotides: TGTGCCAGCCGACAGGGGCCGTCAACCTACAATGAGCAGTTCTTC.

The chain couples TRBV7-9 to TRBJ2-2, with D unclear. Trimming stripped 5 bases from V and 0 bases from J, with 7 bases between. CDR3 length: 14 amino acids. The V gene's germline CDR1 is SEHNR and CDR2 FQNEAQ (reference sequence). The CDR3 region is CASSPVSNTGELFF. For the CDR3, the DNA is TGTGCCAGCAGCCCCGTGTCGAACACCGGGGAGCTGTTTTTT.

V usage is TRBV4-1 and J usage is TRBJ2-5, with D possibly being TRBD2 (5 bases). The germline V gene encodes CDR1 MGHRA and CDR2 YSYEKL. There are 15 residues in the CDR3. Trimming shortened V by 3 bases and J by 2 bases, and 13 bases separated the two germline ends. The CDR3 coding sequence is TGCGCCAGCAGCCAGACTACGGTGCCGCAAGAGACCCAGTACTTC. This codes for CASSQTTVPQETQYF.

The table lists this clone with a count of one. The J gene is TRBJ2-5, the V gene TRBV6-5; 7 nucleotides match TRBD1. CDR1 is MNHEY and CDR2 is SVGAGI in the germline V gene. This CDR3 contains 13 residues. V lost 6 bases to trimming and J lost 6 bases; unmatched junction nucleotides: 7. The CDR3 DNA is TGTGCCAGCAGGACAGGGATCCTCAAGACCCAGTACTTC. It codes for CASRTGILKTQYF.

The DNA for the CDR3 is TGCAGCGTTGAGGGACAGGGAGCTAACTATGGCTACACCTTC. The encoded protein is CSVEGQGANYGYTF. The chain links TRBV29-1 to TRBJ1-2; 9 positions agree with TRBD1. This CDR3 has 14 amino acids. The V gene's germline CDR1 is SQVTM and CDR2 ANQGSEA. Trimming took 3 bases from V and 0 from J; bases not matched to a gene: 2. Drawing the rest from reference TRBV29-1 and TRBJ1-2, the complete variable domain is SAVISQKPSRDICQRGTSLTIQCQVDSQVTMMFWYRQQPGQSLTLIATANQGSEATYESGFVIDKFPISRPNLTFSTLTVSNMSPEDSSIYLCSVEGQGANYGYTFGSGTRLTVV.

J is TRBJ2-7 and V is TRBV18; TRBD2 might be the D (6 bases). Germline V lookup: CDR1 KGHSH, CDR2 LQKENI. The CDR3 contains 15 residues. Trimming shortened V by 1 base and J by 5 bases, and 15 bases separated the two germline ends. The chain's CDR3 is CASSPLKTSTHEQYF. CDR3 coding DNA: TGTGCCAGCTCACCACTGAAGACTAGTACTCACGAGCAGTACTTC.

The chain carries TRBV28 and TRBJ2-3; tentative D call: TRBD1 (7 bases). Trimming shortened V by 6 bases and J by 3 bases, and 25 bases separated the two germline ends. The CDR3 is 18 amino acids. Per germline, CDR1 MDHEN and CDR2 SYDVKM. Written as DNA, the CDR3 is TGTGCCAGCAGGGGAACAGGGGAGTGGCAGGGGAGGACAGATACGCAGTATTTT. This gives the protein CASRGTGEWQGRTDTQYF.

The chain recombines TRBV7-3 with TRBJ2-1; the D is unclear. The length of the CDR3 is 17 residues. V was trimmed by 2 bases and J by 0 bases, leaving 14 bases between them. Germline-derived CDR1 and CDR2 are SGHTA and FQGTGA. CDR3: CASSLRARPSSYNEQFF. DNA of the CDR3: TGTGCCAGCAGCTTACGGGCGAGACCGAGCTCCTACAATGAGCAGTTCTTC.

V is TRBV18 and J is TRBJ2-2; D is tentatively TRBD1 or TRBD2 (6 bases each). The CDR3 sequence is 15 residues long. Germline-derived CDR1 and CDR2 are KGHSH and LQKENI. Trimming took off 4 bases at V and 4 bases at J, with 13 bases between the two ends. CDR3 nucleotides: TGTGCCAGCTCACGAGGGGGACTTCTCACCGGGGAGCTGTTTTTT. Amino acids: CASSRGGLLTGELFF.

The chain combines TRBV5-1 with TRBJ2-1, with 8 bases matching TRBD2. This CDR3 region has 17 residues. V lost 4 bases to trimming and J lost 0 bases; unmatched junction nucleotides: 9. Germline V gives CDR1 SGHRS, CDR2 YFSETQ. This CDR3 reads CASSPTPGGGSYNEQFF. CDR3 sequence (DNA): TGCGCCAGCAGCCCCACCCCGGGGGGGGGCTCCTACAATGAGCAGTTCTTC.

J is TRBJ2-4 and V is TRBV6-2 or TRBV6-3; either TRBD1 or TRBD2 may supply D (5 bases each). The CDR3 covers 17 residues. V was pared by 5 bases and J by 0 bases, with 17 bases between. Germline V gives CDR1 MNHEY, CDR2 SVGEGT. Here the CDR3 reads CASSVPRGDIAKNIQYF. In DNA, the CDR3 is TGTGCCAGCAGTGTTCCTCGGGGCGATATAGCCAAAAACATTCAGTACTTC.

The V gene is TRBV7-9, the J gene TRBJ1-1, with D tentatively TRBD1 (5 bases). Trimming left V 5 bases short and J 0 bases short, with 13 bases between. In germline, CDR1 is SEHNR, CDR2 FQNEAQ (reference sequence). This CDR3 spans 15 amino acids. The CDR3 protein is CASSTVGRMNTEAFF. The CDR3 region has the DNA TGTGCCAGCAGCACCGTGGGACGGATGAACACTGAAGCTTTCTTT.

The chain recombines TRBV30 with TRBJ2-5; D is unresolved. V was clipped by 2 bases and J by 7 bases, with 17 bases between them. The CDR3 is 14 amino acids. Germline CDR1 GTSNPN, CDR2 SVGIG (reference sequence). The CDR3 protein is CAWSNDRNWGTQYF. As DNA, the CDR3 is TGTGCCTGGAGTAACGACCGTAACTGGGGGACCCAGTACTTC.

V is TRBV6-5 and J is TRBJ2-3; D is unresolved. The CDR3 covers 12 residues. Per the germline V gene, CDR1 is MNHEY and CDR2 is SVGAGI. Trimming pared 6 bases from V and 2 bases from J, leaving 6 bases between. The CDR3 here is CASRQNTDTQYF. The CDR3 region has the DNA TGTGCCAGCAGACAAAACACAGATACGCAGTATTTT.

This chain uses TRBV7-9 with TRBJ2-5; D is perhaps TRBD2 (6 bases). This CDR3 is 16 amino acids long. Per germline, CDR1 SEHNR and CDR2 FQNEAQ (reference sequence). V gave up 5 bases and J gave up 5 bases, with 21 bases separating them. As DNA, the CDR3 is TGTGCCAGCAGCCCCCAGATAGGTAGCGGAACTGAGACCCAGTACTTC. Amino acids: CASSPQIGSGTETQYF.